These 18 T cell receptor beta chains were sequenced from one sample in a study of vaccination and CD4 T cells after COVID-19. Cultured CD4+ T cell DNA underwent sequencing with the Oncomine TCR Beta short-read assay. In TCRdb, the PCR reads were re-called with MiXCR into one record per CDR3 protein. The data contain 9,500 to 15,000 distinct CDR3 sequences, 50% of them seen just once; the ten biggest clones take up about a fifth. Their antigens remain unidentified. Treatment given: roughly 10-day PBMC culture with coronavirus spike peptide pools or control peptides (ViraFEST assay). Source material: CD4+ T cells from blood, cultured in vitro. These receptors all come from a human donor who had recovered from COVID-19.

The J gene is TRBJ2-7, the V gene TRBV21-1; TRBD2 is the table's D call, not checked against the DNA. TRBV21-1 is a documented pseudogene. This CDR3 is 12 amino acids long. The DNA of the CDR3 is TGTGCCAGCAGCAAAGTACGAACCCGCAAGTACTTC. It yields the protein CASSKVRTRKYF.

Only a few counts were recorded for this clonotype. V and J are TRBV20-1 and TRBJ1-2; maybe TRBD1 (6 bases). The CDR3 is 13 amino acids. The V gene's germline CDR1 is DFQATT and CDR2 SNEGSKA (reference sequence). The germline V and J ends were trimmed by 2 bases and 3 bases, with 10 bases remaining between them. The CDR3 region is CSARSQGHYGYTF. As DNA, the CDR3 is TGCAGTGCTAGAAGTCAGGGGCACTATGGCTACACCTTC.

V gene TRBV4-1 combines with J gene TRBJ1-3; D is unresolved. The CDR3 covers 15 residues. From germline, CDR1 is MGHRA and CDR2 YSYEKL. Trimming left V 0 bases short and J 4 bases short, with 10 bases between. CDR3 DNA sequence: TGCGCCAGCAGCCAAGAGCCCTCATCCGGAAACACCATATATTTT. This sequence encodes CASSQEPSSGNTIYF.

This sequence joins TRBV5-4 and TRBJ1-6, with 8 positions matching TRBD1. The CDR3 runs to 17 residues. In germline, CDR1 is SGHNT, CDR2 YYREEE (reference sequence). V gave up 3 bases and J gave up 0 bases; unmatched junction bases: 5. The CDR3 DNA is TGTGCCAGCAGCTGGCGGACAGGGAGCTCCTATAATTCACCCCTCCACTTT. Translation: CASSWRTGSSYNSPLHF.

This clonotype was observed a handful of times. Here the CDR3 reads CASPAGPPLYEQYF. The CDR3 DNA is TGTGCCAGCCCTGCCGGACCACCCCTCTACGAGCAGTACTTC. This rearrangement joins TRBV28 to TRBJ2-7; D gene uncertain. Germline values: CDR1 MDHEN, CDR2 SYDVKM. The V and J ends lost 8 bases and 3 bases respectively, with 17 bases between them. This CDR3 has 14 residues. The entire variable domain, with the rest obtained from reference TRBV28 and TRBJ2-7, is as follows: DVKVTQSSRYLVKRTGEKVFLECVQDMDHENMFWYRQDPGLGLRLIYFSYDVKMKEKGDIPEGYSVSREKKERFSLILESASTNQTSMYLCASPAGPPLYEQYFGPGTRLTVT.

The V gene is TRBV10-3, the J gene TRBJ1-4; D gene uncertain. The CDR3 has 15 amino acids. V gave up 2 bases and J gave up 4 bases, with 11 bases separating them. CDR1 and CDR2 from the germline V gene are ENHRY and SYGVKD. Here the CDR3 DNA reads TGTGCCATCAGTGAGCGTGAGGGAAGTAATGAAAAACTGTTTTTT. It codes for CAISEREGSNEKLFF.

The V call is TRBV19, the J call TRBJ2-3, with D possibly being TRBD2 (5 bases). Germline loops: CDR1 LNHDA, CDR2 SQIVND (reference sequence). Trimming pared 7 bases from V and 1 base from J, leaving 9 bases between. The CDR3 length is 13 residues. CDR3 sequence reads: CASNGKGTDTQYF. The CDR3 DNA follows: TGTGCCAGTAACGGGAAAGGCACAGATACGCAGTATTTT. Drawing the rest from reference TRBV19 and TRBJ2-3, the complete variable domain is DGGITQSPKYLFRKEGQNVTLSCEQNLNHDAMYWYRQDPGQGLRLIYYSQIVNDFQKGDIAEGYSVSREKKESFPLTVTSAQKNPTAFYLCASNGKGTDTQYFGPGTRLTVL.

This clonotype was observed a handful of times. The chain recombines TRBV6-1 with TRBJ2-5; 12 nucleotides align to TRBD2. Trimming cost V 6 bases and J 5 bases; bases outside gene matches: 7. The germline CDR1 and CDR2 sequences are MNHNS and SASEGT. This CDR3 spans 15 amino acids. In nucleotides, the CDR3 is TGTGCCAGCAGGCTAGCGGGAGGGCCTGGGGAGACCCAGTACTTC. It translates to CASRLAGGPGETQYF.

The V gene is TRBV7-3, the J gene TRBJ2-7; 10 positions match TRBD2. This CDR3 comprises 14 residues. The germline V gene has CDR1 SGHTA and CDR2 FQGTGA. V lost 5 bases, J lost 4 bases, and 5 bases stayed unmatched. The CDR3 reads CASSKTSGNYEQYF. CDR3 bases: TGTGCCAGCAGCAAAACTAGCGGGAATTACGAGCAGTACTTC.

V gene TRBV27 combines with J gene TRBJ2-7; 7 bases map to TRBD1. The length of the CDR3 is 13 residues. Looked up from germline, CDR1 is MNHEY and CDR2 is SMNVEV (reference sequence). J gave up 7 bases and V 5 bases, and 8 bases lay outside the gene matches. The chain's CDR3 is CASSKQGLGEQYF. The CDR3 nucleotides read TGTGCCAGCAGTAAACAGGGGTTAGGAGAGCAGTACTTC.

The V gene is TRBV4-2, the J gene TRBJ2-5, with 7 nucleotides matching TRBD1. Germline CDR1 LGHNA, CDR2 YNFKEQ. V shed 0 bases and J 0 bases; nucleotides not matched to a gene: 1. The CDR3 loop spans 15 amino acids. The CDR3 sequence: CASSQDRGNQETQYF. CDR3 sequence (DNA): TGTGCCAGCAGCCAAGACAGGGGGAACCAAGAGACCCAGTACTTC.

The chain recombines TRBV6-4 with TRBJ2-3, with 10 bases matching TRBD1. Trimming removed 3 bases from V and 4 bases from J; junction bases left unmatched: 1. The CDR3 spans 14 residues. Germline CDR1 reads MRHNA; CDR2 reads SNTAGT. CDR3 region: CASSETGGADTQYF. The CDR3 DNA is TGTGCCAGCAGTGAGACAGGGGGCGCAGATACGCAGTATTTT.

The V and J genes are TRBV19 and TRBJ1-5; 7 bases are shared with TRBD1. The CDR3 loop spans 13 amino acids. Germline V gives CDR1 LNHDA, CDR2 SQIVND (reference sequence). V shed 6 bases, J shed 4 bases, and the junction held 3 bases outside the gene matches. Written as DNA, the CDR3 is TGTGCCAGTAGCGGGGACAGAAATCAGCCCCAGCATTTT. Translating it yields CASSGDRNQPQHF.

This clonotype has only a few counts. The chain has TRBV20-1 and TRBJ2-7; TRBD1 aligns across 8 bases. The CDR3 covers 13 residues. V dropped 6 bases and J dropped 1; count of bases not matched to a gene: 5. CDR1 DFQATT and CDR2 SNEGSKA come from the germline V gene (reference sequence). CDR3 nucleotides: TGCAGTGCGACCAGGGGGCGTTCCTACGAGCAGTACTTC. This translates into CSATRGRSYEQYF.

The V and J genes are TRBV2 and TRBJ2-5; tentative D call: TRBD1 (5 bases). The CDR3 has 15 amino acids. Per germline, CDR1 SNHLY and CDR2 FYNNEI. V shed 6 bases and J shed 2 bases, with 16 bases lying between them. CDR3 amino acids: CASRGQGSTQETQYF. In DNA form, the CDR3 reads TGTGCCAGCAGGGGGCAGGGATCGACTCAAGAGACCCAGTACTTC.

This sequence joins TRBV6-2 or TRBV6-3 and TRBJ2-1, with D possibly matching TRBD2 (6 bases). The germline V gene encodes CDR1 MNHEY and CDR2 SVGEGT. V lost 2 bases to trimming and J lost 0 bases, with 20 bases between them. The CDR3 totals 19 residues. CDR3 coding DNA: TGTGCCAGCAGTTACCAGACTAGATACATTAGGAGCTCCTACAATGAGCAGTTCTTC. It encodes CASSYQTRYIRSSYNEQFF.

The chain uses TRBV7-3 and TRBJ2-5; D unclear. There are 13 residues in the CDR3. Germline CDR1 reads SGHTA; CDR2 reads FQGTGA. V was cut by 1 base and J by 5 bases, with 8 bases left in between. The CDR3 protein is CASSLRMGETQYF. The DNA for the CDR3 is TGTGCCAGCAGCTTAAGGATGGGGGAGACCCAGTACTTC.

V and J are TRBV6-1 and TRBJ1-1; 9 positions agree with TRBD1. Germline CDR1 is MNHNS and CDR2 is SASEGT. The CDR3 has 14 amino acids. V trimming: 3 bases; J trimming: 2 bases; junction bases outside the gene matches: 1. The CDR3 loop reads CASSETGGNTEAFF. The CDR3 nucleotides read TGTGCCAGCAGTGAGACAGGGGGAAACACTGAAGCTTTCTTT.